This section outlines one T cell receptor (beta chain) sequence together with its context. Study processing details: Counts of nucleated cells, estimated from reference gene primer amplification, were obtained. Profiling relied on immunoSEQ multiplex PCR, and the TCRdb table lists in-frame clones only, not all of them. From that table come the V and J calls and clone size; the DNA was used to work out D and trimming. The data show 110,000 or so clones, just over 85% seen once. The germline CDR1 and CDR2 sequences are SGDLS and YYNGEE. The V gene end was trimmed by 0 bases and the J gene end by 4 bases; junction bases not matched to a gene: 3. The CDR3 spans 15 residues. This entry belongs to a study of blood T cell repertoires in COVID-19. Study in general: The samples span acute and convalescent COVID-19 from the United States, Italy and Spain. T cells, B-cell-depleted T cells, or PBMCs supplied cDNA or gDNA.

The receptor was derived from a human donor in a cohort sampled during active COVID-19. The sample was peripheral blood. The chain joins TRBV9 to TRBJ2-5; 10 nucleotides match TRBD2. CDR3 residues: CASSVVSSGGETQYF. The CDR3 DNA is TGTGCCAGCAGCGTAGTGTCTAGCGGGGGAGAGACCCAGTACTTC. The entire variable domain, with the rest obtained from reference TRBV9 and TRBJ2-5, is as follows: DSGVTQTPKHLITATGQRVTLRCSPRSGDLSVYWYQQSLDQGLQFLIQYYNGEERAKGNILERFSAQQFPDLHSELNLSSLELGDSALYFCASSVVSSGGETQYFGPGTRLLVL.